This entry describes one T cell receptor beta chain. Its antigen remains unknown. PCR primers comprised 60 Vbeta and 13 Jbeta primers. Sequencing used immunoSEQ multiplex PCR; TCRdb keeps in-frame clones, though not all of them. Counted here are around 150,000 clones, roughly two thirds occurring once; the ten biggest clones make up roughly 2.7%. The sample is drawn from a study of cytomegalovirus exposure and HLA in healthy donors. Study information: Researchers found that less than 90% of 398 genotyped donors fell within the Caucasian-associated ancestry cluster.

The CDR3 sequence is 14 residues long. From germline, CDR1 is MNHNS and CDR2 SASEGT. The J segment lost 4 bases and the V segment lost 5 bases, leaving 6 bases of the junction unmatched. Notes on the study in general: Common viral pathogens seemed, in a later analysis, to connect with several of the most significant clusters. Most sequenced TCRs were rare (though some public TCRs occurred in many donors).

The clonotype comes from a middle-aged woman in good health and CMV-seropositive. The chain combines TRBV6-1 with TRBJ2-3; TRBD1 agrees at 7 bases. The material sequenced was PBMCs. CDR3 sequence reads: CASSPDQGADTQYF. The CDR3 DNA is TGTGCCAGCAGTCCCGACCAGGGGGCAGATACGCAGTATTTT.